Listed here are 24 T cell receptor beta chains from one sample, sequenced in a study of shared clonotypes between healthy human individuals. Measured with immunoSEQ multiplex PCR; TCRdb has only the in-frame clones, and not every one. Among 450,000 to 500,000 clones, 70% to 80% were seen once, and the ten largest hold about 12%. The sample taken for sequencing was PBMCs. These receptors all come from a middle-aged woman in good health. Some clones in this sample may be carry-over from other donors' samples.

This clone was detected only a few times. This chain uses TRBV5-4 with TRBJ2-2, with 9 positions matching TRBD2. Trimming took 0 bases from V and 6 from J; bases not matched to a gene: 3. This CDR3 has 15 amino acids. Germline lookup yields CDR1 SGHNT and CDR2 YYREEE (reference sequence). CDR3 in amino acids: CASSLGGRAAGELFF. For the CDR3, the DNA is TGTGCCAGCAGCTTGGGCGGGAGGGCCGCCGGGGAGCTGTTTTTT.

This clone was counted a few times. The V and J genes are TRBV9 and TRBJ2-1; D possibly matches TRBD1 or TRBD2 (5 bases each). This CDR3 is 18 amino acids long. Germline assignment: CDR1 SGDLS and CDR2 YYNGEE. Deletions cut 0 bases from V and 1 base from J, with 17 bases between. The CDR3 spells CASSVVGGGQGSYNEQFF. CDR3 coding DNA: TGTGCCAGCAGCGTAGTAGGTGGCGGGCAGGGTTCCTACAATGAGCAGTTCTTC.

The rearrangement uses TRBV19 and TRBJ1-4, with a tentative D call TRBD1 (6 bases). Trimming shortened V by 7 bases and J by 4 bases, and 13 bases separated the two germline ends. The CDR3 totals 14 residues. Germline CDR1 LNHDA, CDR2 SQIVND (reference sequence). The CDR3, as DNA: TGTGCCAGTAAACCGGGACACCATAATGAAAAACTGTTTTTT. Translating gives CASKPGHHNEKLFF.

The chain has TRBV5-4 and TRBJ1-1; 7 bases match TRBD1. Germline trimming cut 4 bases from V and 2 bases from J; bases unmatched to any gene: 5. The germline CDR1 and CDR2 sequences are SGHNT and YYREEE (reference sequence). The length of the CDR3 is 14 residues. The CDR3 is CASSPGQVNTEAFF. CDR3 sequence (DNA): TGTGCCAGCAGCCCCGGACAGGTAAACACTGAAGCTTTCTTT.

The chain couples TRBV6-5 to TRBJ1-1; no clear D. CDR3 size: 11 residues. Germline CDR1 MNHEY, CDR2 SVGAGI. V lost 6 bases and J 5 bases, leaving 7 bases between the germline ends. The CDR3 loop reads CASRKWTEAFF. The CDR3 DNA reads TGTGCCAGCAGGAAATGGACTGAAGCTTTCTTT.

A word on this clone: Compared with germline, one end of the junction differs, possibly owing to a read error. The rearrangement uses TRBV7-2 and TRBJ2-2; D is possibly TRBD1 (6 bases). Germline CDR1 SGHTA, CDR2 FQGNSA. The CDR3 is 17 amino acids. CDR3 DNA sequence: TGCGCCAGCAGCCAAGATTCATGGGCAGGGGTCGCAGGGGAGCTGTTTTTT. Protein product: CASSQDSWAGVAGELFF.

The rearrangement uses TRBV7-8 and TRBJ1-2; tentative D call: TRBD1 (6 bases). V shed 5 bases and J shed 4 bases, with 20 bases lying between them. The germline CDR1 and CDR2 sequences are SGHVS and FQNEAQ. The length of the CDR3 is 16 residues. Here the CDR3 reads CASSPQAGGWVYGYTF. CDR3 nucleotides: TGTGCCAGCAGCCCTCAGGCGGGGGGCTGGGTCTATGGCTACACCTTC.

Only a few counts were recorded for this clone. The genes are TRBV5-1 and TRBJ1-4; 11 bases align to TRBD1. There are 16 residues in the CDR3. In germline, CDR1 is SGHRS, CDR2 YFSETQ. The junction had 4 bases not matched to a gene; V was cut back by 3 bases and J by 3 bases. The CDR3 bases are TGCGCCAGCAGCTATGGACAGGGGGCAGCTAATGAAAAACTGTTTTTT. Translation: CASSYGQGAANEKLFF.

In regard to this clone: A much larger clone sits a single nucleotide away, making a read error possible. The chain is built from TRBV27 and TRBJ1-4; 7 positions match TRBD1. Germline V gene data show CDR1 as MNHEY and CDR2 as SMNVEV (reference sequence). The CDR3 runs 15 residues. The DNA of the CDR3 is TGTGCCAGCAGTCCAACGGGACAGAGTAATGAAAAACCGTTTTTT. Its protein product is CASSPTGQSNEKPFF. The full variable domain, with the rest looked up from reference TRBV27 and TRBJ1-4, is EAQVTQNPRYLITVTGKKLTVTCSQNMNHEYMSWYRQDPGLGLRQIYYSMNVEVTDKGDVPEGYKVSRKEKRNFPLILESPSPNQTSLYFCASSPTGQSNEKPFFGSGTQLSVL.

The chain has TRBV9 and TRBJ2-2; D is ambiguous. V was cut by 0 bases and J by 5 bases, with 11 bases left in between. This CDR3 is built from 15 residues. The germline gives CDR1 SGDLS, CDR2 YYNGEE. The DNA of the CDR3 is TGTGCCAGCAGCGTAGATTCTAGTTTGACCGGGGAGCTGTTTTTT. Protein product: CASSVDSSLTGELFF.

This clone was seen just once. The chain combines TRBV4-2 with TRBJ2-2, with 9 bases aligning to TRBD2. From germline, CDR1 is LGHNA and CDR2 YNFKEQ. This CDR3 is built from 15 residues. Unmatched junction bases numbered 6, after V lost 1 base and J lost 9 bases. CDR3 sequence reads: CASSQAASGTRELFF. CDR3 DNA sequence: TGTGCCAGCAGCCAAGCGGCTAGCGGGACTAGGGAGCTGTTTTTT.

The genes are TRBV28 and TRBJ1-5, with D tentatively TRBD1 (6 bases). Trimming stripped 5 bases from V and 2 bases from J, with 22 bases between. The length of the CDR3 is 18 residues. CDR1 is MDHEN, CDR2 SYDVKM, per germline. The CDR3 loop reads CASSPRGLIIFRNQPQHF. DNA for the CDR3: TGTGCCAGCAGTCCCAGGGGTTTAATTATATTTCGCAATCAGCCCCAGCATTTT.

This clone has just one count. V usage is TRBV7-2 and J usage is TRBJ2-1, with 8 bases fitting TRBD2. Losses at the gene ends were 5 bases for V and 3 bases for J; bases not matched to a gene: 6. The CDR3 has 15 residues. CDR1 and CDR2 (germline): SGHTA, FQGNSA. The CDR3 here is CASSTLAGLYNEQFF. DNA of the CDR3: TGTGCCAGCAGCACCTTAGCGGGACTCTACAATGAGCAGTTCTTC.

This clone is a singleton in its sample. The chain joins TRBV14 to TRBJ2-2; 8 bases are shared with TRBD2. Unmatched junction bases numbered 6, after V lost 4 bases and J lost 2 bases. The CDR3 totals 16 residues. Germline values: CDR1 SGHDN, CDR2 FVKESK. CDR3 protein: CASSPRVAGNTGELFF. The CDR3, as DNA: TGTGCCAGCAGCCCCCGGGTAGCGGGAAACACCGGGGAGCTGTTTTTT.

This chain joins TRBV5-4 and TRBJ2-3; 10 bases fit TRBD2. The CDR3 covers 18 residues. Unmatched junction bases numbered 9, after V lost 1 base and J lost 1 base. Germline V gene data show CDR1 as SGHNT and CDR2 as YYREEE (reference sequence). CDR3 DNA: TGTGCCAGCAGCTTGAAGCTAGCGGGAGACGGCGGCACAGATACGCAGTATTTT. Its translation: CASSLKLAGDGGTDTQYF.

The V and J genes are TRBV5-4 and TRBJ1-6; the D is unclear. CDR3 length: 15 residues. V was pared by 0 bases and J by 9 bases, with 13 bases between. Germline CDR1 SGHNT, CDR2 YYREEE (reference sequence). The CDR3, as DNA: TGTGCCAGCAGCTTGGGACCACCCGGCGGTTCACCCCTCCACTTT. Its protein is CASSLGPPGGSPLHF.

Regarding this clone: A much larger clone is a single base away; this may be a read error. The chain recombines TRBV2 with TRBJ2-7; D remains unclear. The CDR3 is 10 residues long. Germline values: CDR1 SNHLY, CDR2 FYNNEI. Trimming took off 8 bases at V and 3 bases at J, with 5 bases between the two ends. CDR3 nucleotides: TGTGCCAGCGGGGACTACGAGCAGTACTTC. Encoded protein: CASGDYEQYF.

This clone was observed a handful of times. CDR3 in DNA: TGTGCCAGCACCGAGGACAGGAGTTCAGCAAGGCAGTTCTTC. Translating gives CASTEDRSSARQFF. This chain links TRBV7-3 with TRBJ2-1; 7 bases are shared with TRBD1. This CDR3 has 14 residues. CDR1 SGHTA and CDR2 FQGTGA come from the germline V gene. Trimming removed 7 bases from V and 12 bases from J; junction bases left unmatched: 15.

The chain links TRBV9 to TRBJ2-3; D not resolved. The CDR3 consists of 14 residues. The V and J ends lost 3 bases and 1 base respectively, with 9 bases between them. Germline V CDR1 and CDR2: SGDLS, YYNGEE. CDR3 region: CASSAKTGTDTQYF. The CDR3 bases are TGTGCCAGCAGCGCAAAGACTGGCACAGATACGCAGTATTTT.

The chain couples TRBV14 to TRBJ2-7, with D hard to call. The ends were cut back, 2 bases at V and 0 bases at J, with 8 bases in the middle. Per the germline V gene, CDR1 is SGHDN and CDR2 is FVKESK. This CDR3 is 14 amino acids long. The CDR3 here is CASSQWQASYEQYF. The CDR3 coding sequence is TGTGCCAGCAGCCAATGGCAGGCCTCCTACGAGCAGTACTTC.

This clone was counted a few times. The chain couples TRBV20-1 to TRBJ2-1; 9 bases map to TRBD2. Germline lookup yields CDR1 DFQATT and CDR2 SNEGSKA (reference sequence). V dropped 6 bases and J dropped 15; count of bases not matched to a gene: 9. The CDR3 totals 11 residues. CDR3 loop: CSAGLAGSRFF. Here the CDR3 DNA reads TGCAGTGCGGGGCTAGCGGGATCCCGGTTCTTC.

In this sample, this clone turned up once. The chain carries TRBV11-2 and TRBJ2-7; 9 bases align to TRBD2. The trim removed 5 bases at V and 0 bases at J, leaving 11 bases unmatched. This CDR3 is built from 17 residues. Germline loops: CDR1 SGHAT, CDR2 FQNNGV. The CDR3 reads CASSLSRLAATSYEQYF. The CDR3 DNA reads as TGTGCCAGCAGCCTATCCAGACTAGCGGCTACCTCCTACGAGCAGTACTTC.

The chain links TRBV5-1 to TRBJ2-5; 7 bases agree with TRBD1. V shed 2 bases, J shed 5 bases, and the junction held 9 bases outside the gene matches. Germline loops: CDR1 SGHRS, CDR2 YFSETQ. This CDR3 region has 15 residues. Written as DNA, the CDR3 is TGCGCCAGCAGCTTACGGACAGGTGGTGGGGAGACCCAGTACTTC. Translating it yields CASSLRTGGGETQYF.

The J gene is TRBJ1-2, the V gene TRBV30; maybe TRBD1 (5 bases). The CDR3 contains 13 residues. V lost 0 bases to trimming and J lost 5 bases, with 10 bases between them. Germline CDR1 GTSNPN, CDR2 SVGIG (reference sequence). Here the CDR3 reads CAWSVLGGYGYTF. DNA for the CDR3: TGTGCCTGGAGTGTACTCGGGGGGTATGGCTACACCTTC.